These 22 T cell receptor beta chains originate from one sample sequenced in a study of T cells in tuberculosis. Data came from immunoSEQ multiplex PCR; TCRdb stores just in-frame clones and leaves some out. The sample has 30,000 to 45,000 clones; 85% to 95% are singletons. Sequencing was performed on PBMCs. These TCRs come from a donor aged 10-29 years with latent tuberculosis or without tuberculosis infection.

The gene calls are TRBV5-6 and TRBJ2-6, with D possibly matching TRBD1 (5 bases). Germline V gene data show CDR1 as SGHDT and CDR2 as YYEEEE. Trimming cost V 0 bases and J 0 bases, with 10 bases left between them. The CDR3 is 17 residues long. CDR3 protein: CASSLGQLLSGANVLTF. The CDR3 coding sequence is TGTGCCAGCAGCTTGGGACAGCTCCTCTCTGGGGCCAACGTCCTGACTTTC.

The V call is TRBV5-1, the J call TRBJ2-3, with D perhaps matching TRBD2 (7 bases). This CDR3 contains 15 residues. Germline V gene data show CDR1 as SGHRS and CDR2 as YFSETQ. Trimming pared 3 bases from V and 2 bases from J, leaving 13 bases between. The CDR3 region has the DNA TGCGCCAGCAGCTGGGGGGGGCCTGACACAGATACGCAGTATTTT. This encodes CASSWGGPDTDTQYF.

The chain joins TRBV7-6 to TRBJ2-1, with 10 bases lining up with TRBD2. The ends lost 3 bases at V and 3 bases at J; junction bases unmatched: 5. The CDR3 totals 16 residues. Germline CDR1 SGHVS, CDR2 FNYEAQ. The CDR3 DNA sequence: TGTGCCAGCAGCTTCCTACTAGCGGGGAACTACAATGAGCAGTTCTTC. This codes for CASSFLLAGNYNEQFF.

The CDR3: CASSPFGRRGADNEQFF. In DNA form, the CDR3 reads TGTGCCAGTAGTCCCTTCGGTCGGCGGGGGGCCGACAATGAGCAGTTCTTC. The V and J genes are TRBV19 and TRBJ2-1; TRBD2 matches 8 bases. Germline lookup yields CDR1 LNHDA and CDR2 SQIVND (reference sequence). The V gene end was trimmed by 5 bases and the J gene end by 5 bases; junction bases not matched to a gene: 14. This CDR3 contains 17 residues.

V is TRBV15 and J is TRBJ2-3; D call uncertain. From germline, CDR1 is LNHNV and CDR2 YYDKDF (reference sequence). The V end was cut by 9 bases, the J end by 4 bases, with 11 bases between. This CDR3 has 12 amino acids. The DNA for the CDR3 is TGTGCCACTTCACTCGAGCCAGATACGCAGTATTTT. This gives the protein CATSLEPDTQYF. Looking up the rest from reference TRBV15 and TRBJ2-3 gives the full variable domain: DAMVIQNPRYQVTQFGKPVTLSCSQTLNHNVMYWYQQKSSQAPKLLFHYYDKDFNNEADTPDNFQSRRPNTSFCFLDIRSPGLGDTAMYLCATSLEPDTQYFGPGTRLTVL.

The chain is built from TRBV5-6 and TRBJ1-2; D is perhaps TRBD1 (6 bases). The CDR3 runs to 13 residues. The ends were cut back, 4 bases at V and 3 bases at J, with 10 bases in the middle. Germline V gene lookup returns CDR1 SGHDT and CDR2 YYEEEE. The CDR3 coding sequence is TGTGCCAGCAGCCAAACAGGGTACTATGGCTACACCTTC. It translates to CASSQTGYYGYTF.

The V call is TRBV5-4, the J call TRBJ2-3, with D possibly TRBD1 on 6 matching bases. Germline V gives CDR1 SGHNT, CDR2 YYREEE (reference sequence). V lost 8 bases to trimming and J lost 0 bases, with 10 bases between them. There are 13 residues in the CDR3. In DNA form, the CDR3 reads TGTGCCAGTTCGAGGGGGAGCACAGATACGCAGTATTTT. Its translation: CASSRGSTDTQYF. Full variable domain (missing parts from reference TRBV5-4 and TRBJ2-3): ETGVTQSPTHLIKTRGQQVTLRCSSQSGHNTVSWYQQALGQGPQFIFQYYREEENGRGNFPPRFSGLQFPNYSSELNVNALELDDSALYLCASSRGSTDTQYFGPGTRLTVL.

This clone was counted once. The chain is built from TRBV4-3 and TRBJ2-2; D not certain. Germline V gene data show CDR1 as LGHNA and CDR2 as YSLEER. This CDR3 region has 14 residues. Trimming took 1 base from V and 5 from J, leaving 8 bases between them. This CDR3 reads CASSQVEATGELFF. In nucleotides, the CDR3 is TGCGCCAGCAGCCAAGTAGAGGCAACCGGGGAGCTGTTTTTT.

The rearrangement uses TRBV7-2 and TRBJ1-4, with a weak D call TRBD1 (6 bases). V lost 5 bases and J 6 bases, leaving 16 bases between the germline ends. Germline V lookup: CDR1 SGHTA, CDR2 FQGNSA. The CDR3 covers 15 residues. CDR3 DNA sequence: TGTGCCAGCAGCCCCAACAGGGTGGAGGATGAAAAACTGTTTTTT. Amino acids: CASSPNRVEDEKLFF.

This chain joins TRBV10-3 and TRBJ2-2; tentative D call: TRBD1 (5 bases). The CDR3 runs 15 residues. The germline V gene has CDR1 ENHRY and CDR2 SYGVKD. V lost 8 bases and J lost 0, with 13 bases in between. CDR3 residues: CAIREKTANTGELFF. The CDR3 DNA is TGTGCCATCCGCGAGAAGACAGCGAACACCGGGGAGCTGTTTTTT.

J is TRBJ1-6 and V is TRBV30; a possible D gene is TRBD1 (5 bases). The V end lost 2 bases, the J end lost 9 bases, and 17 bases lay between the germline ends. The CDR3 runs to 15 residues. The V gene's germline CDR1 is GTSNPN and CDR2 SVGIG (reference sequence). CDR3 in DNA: TGTGCCTGGAGTCTCCGTCAGGGTGGTGGTTCACCCCTCCACTTT. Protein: CAWSLRQGGGSPLHF. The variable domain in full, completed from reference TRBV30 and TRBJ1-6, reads SQTIHQWPATLVQPVGSPLSLECTVEGTSNPNLYWYRQAAGRGLQLLFYSVGIGQISSEVPQNLSASRPQDRQFILSSKKLLLSDSGFYLCAWSLRQGGGSPLHFGNGTRLTVT.

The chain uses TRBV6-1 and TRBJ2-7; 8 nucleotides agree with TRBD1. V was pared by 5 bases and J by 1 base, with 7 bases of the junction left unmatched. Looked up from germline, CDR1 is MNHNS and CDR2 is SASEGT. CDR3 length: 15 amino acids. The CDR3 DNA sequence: TGTGCCAGCAGTCGACACGGACAGGGATCCTACGAGCAGTACTTC. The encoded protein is CASSRHGQGSYEQYF.

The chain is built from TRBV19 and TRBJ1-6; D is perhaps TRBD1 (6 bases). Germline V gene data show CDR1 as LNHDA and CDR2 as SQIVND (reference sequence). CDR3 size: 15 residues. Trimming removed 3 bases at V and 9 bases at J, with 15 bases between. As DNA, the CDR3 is TGTGCCAGTAGTATCGGGTCAGGGGCGGTTTCACCCCTCCACTTT. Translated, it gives CASSIGSGAVSPLHF. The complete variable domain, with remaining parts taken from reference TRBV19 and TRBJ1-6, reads DGGITQSPKYLFRKEGQNVTLSCEQNLNHDAMYWYRQDPGQGLRLIYYSQIVNDFQKGDIAEGYSVSREKKESFPLTVTSAQKNPTAFYLCASSIGSGAVSPLHFGNGTRLTVT.

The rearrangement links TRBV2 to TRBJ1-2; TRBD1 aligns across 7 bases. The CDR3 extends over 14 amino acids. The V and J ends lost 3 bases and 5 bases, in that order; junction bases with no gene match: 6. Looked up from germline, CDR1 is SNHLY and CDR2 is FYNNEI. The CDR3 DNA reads TGTGCCAGCAGTGAGACAGGGCCTAGGTATGGCTACACCTTC. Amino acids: CASSETGPRYGYTF.

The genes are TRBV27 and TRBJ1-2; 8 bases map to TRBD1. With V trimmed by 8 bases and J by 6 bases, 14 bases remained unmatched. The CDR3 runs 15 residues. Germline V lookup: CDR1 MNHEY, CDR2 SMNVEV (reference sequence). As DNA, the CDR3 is TGTGCCAGCTCTTTCGGTAATACAGGGGGGGATGGCTACACCTTC. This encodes CASSFGNTGGDGYTF.

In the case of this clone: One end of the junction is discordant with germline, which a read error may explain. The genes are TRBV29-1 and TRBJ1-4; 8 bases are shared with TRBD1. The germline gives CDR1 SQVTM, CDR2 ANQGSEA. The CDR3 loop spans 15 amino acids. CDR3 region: CSVFGQGGSLETLFF. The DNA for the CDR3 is TGCAGCGTCTTCGGACAGGGCGGGTCTCTTGAAACACTGTTTTTT.

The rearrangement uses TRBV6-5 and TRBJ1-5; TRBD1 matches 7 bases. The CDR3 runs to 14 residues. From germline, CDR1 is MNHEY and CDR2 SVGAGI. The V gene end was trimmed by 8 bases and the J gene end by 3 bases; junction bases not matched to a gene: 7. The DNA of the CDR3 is TGTGCCAGCGGAAAGACAGGGTACAATCAGCCCCAGCATTTT. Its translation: CASGKTGYNQPQHF.

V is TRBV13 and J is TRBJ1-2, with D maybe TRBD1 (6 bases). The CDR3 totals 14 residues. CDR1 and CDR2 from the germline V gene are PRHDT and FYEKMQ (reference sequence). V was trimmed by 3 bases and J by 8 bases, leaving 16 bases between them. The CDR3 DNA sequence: TGTGCCAGCAGCTTCACGGGTTCAGGGGCCGGCTACACCTTC. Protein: CASSFTGSGAGYTF.

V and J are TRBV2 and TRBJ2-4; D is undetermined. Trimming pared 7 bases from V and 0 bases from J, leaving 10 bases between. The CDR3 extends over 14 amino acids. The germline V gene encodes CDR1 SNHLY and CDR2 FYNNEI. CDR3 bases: TGTGCCAGCACCTTACTCCAAGCCAAAAACATTCAGTACTTC. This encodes CASTLLQAKNIQYF.

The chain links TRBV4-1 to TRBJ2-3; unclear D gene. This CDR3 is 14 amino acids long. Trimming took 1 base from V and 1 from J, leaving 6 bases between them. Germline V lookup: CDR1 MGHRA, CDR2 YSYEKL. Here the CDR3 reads CASSQVTGTDTQYF. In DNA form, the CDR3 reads TGCGCCAGCAGCCAAGTCACAGGCACAGATACGCAGTATTTT.

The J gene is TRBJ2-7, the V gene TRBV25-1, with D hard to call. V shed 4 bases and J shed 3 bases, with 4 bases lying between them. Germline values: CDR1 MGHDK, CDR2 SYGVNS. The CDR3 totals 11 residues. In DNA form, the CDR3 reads TGTGCCAGCAGTGCGGGCTACGAGCAGTACTTC. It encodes CASSAGYEQYF.

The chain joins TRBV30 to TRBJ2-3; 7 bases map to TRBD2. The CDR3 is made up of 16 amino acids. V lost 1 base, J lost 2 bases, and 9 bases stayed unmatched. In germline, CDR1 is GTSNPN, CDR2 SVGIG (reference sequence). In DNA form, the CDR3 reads TGTGCCTGGAGTGCGGCGTGGGGGGGAGACACAGATACGCAGTATTTT. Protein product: CAWSAAWGGDTDTQYF.